This TCR beta chain was identified in a study of cytomegalovirus exposure and HLA in healthy donors. Concerning this clone: Its antigen is currently unknown. Compared with germline, one end of the junction differs, possibly owing to a read error.

This PCR relied on a set of 60 Vbeta primers and 13 Jbeta primers. The protocol was immunoSEQ multiplex PCR, while the TCRdb copy is restricted to in-frame clones and leaves out a portion. The sample lists about 130,000 clones, roughly 82% occurring once. The CDR3 length is 12 residues. The germline CDR1 and CDR2 sequences are LNHDA and SQIVND (reference sequence). General observations from the study: Accurate prediction of most subjects' HLA-A and HLA-B alleles from TCR beta sequences was reported. Serostatus for CMV was the only available immune exposure information.

Material: PBMCs. The sequence derives from a woman between 18 and 29 years old in good health and CMV-seropositive. The rearrangement links TRBV19 to TRBJ2-7; the D gene is possibly TRBD2 (5 bases). The CDR3 protein is CASNGISSEQYF. For the CDR3, the DNA is TGTGCCAGTAACGGGATATCCTCCGAGCAGTACTTC.